The T cell receptor beta chain under discussion was sequenced for a study of blood T cell repertoires in COVID-19. At the level of the study: The samples span acute and convalescent COVID-19 from the United States, Italy and Spain. Sources were T cells, B-cell-depleted T cells, or PBMCs; the material itself was cDNA or gDNA.

The CDR3 totals 14 residues. Per the germline V gene, CDR1 is SGHTA and CDR2 is FQGNSA. V was trimmed by 3 bases and J by 2 bases, leaving 9 bases between them. Study processing details: Amplification of reference gene primers was used by the study to estimate nucleated cell counts. Method: immunoSEQ multiplex PCR; TCRdb's copy keeps in-frame clones and lacks some. From that table come the V and J calls and clone size; the DNA was used to work out D and trimming. This table holds approximately 120,000 clones, over 80% found once. This clone is a singleton in its sample. The chain is built from TRBV7-2 and TRBJ2-3, with D uncertain. Input material: peripheral blood. The clonotype comes from a woman aged 55-69 years with acute or convalescent COVID-19. The CDR3 DNA reads TGTGCCAGCAGCTTTAATCCGTACACAGATACGCAGTATTTT. Translating it yields CASSFNPYTDTQYF.